Presented here are 26 T cell receptor beta chains from one specimen sequenced in a study of long-term antiretroviral therapy in people with HIV. Researchers report immunoSEQ v3.0 was run at survey level. TCRdb's copy holds only in-frame clones and misses some; the assay was immunoSEQ multiplex PCR. The profile shows 20,000 to 30,000 clones, roughly four fifths of them singletons. Sequences were derived from unsorted PBMCs, sampled 0.4 years after starting antiretroviral therapy. The source of these receptors is a middle-aged man with HIV.

There are a few counts of this clone. The rearrangement links TRBV5-1 to TRBJ2-2, with TRBD1 identical over 7 bases. V lost 1 base and J lost 2; bases outside the gene matches: 5. The CDR3 spans 16 residues. Germline values: CDR1 SGHRS, CDR2 YFSETQ. The CDR3 DNA is TGCGCCAGCAGCTTGTCCCGGGACAGAAACACCGGGGAGCTGTTTTTT. Amino acid sequence: CASSLSRDRNTGELFF. Full variable domain (missing parts from reference TRBV5-1 and TRBJ2-2): KAGVTQTPRYLIKTRGQQVTLSCSPISGHRSVSWYQQTPGQGLQFLFEYFSETQRNKGNFPGRFSGRQFSNSRSEMNVSTLELGDSALYLCASSLSRDRNTGELFFGEGSRLTVL.

The J gene is TRBJ2-2, the V gene TRBV7-3; no definite D call. Germline V gene data show CDR1 as SGHTA and CDR2 as FQGTGA. V was shortened by 0 bases and J by 0 bases, with 5 bases between the two germline ends. This CDR3 has 15 residues. DNA for the CDR3: TGTGCCAGCAGCTTAACCGCGGCGAACACCGGGGAGCTGTTTTTT. It yields the protein CASSLTAANTGELFF.

The chain combines TRBV7-8 with TRBJ2-7, with TRBD1 identical over 10 bases. Germline CDR1 is SGHVS and CDR2 is FQNEAQ. Trimming at V came to 5 bases and at J to 2 bases, leaving 12 bases not matched to a gene. The CDR3 is 17 amino acids. CDR3 residues: CASSPEDRGPLPYEQYF. DNA of the CDR3: TGTGCCAGCAGCCCGGAAGACAGGGGGCCCCTCCCCTACGAGCAGTACTTC.

This rearrangement joins TRBV5-4 to TRBJ2-3; D is possibly TRBD1 (6 bases). CDR1 is SGHNT and CDR2 is YYREEE in the germline V gene (reference sequence). The CDR3 is 13 amino acids. V was shortened by 4 bases and J by 5 bases, with 11 bases between the two germline ends. The CDR3 bases are TGTGCCAGCAGCCAAAACAGGGAAGATACGCAGTATTTT. It codes for CASSQNREDTQYF.

This clone was counted a single time. The chain uses TRBV19 and TRBJ1-1; TRBD1 aligns across 9 bases. Trimming cost V 7 bases and J 5 bases; bases outside gene matches: 5. There are 13 residues in the CDR3. Per germline, CDR1 LNHDA and CDR2 SQIVND (reference sequence). The CDR3 DNA follows: TGTGCCAGTACCCTACAGGGGGCGACTGAAGCTTTCTTT. Translation: CASTLQGATEAFF.

The V gene is TRBV29-1, the J gene TRBJ2-7; either TRBD1 or TRBD2 may supply D (5 bases each). Germline-derived CDR1 and CDR2 are SQVTM and ANQGSEA. V was clipped by 3 bases and J by 5 bases, with 11 bases between them. This CDR3 contains 12 residues. The CDR3 is CSVEGVRDEQYF. The CDR3 nucleotides are TGCAGCGTTGAGGGGGTTCGGGACGAGCAGTACTTC.

This rearrangement joins TRBV11-3 to TRBJ2-1; 15 bases map to TRBD2. The CDR3 totals 20 residues. Germline trimming cut 1 base from V and 1 base from J; bases unmatched to any gene: 8. Per germline, CDR1 SGHNT and CDR2 YENEEA. This CDR3 reads CASSLAGTSGGCRSYNEQFF. The CDR3 DNA sequence: TGTGCCAGCAGCTTAGCCGGGACTAGCGGGGGGTGTAGATCCTACAATGAGCAGTTCTTC.

The genes are TRBV28 and TRBJ2-7; D is possibly TRBD1 (7 bases). There are 14 residues in the CDR3. Germline-derived CDR1 and CDR2 are MDHEN and SYDVKM. V was pared by 7 bases and J by 0 bases, with 13 bases between. The CDR3 nucleotides read TGTGCCAGCACCAGACAGGGACTCTCCTACGAGCAGTACTTC. Translating it yields CASTRQGLSYEQYF.

The sample holds a few counts of this clone. The rearrangement joins TRBV10-2 to TRBJ1-6; 7 positions agree with TRBD1. Germline V gene data show CDR1 as WSHSY and CDR2 as SAAADI. V dropped 8 bases and J dropped 14; count of bases not matched to a gene: 18. This CDR3 is built from 15 residues. CDR3 sequence reads: CASRDSRRLISALHF. CDR3 in DNA: TGCGCCAGCCGGGACAGCCGGAGGCTAATTTCGGCCCTCCACTTT.

The chain is built from TRBV6-5 and TRBJ1-1, with TRBD1 identical over 10 bases. This CDR3 has 15 amino acids. The V and J ends lost 2 bases and 0 bases, in that order; junction bases with no gene match: 0. CDR1 MNHEY and CDR2 SVGAGI come from the germline V gene. For the CDR3, the DNA is TGTGCCAGCAGTTACGGACAGGGGGTGAACACTGAAGCTTTCTTT. It encodes CASSYGQGVNTEAFF.

CDR3 amino acids: CSVSKPSGGANQETQYF. Here the CDR3 DNA reads TGCAGCGTTTCGAAACCGAGTGGGGGGGCTAATCAAGAGACCCAGTACTTC. This chain joins TRBV29-1 and TRBJ2-5; D is possibly TRBD2 (7 bases). Trimming cost V 5 bases and J 2 bases, with 24 bases left between them. CDR3 size: 17 residues. Per the germline V gene, CDR1 is SQVTM and CDR2 is ANQGSEA.

The V and J genes are TRBV9 and TRBJ1-5, with a weak D call TRBD1 (5 bases). V was clipped by 4 bases and J by 2 bases, with 10 bases between them. This CDR3 has 14 residues. The germline V gene has CDR1 SGDLS and CDR2 YYNGEE. CDR3 amino acids: CASSPGPRNQPQHF. The CDR3 nucleotides are TGTGCCAGCAGCCCGGGGCCGCGCAATCAGCCCCAGCATTTT.

CDR3 amino acids: CASKLKQGDYGYTF. The CDR3 coding sequence is TGTGCCAGCAAGTTAAAACAGGGAGACTATGGCTACACCTTC. The chain combines TRBV2 with TRBJ1-2, with D tentatively TRBD1 (6 bases). CDR3 length: 14 amino acids. Trimming pared 7 bases from V and 3 bases from J, leaving 15 bases between. Germline assignment: CDR1 SNHLY and CDR2 FYNNEI.

This chain joins TRBV5-6 and TRBJ2-5, with D hard to call. Germline V gene lookup returns CDR1 SGHDT and CDR2 YYEEEE. The CDR3 extends over 15 amino acids. V shed 0 bases and J shed 0 bases, with 9 bases lying between them. DNA of the CDR3: TGTGCCAGCAGCTTGGAGGTCCGGTACCAAGAGACCCAGTACTTC. As protein: CASSLEVRYQETQYF.

This clone has a handful of counts. This rearrangement joins TRBV30 to TRBJ1-1, with no clear D. This CDR3 contains 13 residues. Germline CDR1 is GTSNPN and CDR2 is SVGIG (reference sequence). With 2 bases removed from V and 2 bases from J, the gap between germline ends came to 9 bases. The CDR3 DNA is TGTGCCTGGAGTTCGTCGAGTAACACTGAAGCTTTCTTT. It encodes CAWSSSSNTEAFF.

V is TRBV21-1 and J is TRBJ2-5. TRBV21-1 is a pseudogene. This CDR3 contains 14 residues. The CDR3 region is CASSKRTGGETQYF. In DNA form, the CDR3 reads TGTGCCAGCAGCAAAAGGACGGGCGGAGAGACCCAGTACTTC.

DNA of the CDR3: TGTGCCAGCAGTCCGGGTGCGGGAACCGAGCAGTACTTC. Translating it yields CASSPGAGTEQYF. This chain joins TRBV2 and TRBJ2-7; perhaps TRBD2 as D (6 bases). The CDR3 contains 13 residues. From germline, CDR1 is SNHLY and CDR2 FYNNEI. Trimming cost V 5 bases and J 6 bases, with 14 bases left between them.

CDR3 DNA sequence: TGTGCCAGCAGTGGACGGACGTACACTGAAGCTTTCTTT. It translates to CASSGRTYTEAFF. The chain carries TRBV27 and TRBJ1-1, with D unresolved. Per the germline V gene, CDR1 is MNHEY and CDR2 is SMNVEV (reference sequence). The ends were cut back, 5 bases at V and 3 bases at J, with 10 bases in the middle. This CDR3 region has 13 residues.

The chain uses TRBV4-1 and TRBJ2-2; no definite D call. V shed 1 base and J shed 4 bases, with 7 bases lying between them. CDR1 is MGHRA, CDR2 YSYEKL, per germline. This CDR3 has 14 residues. This CDR3 reads CASSQGAATGELFF. Written as DNA, the CDR3 is TGCGCCAGCAGCCAAGGGGCAGCCACCGGGGAGCTGTTTTTT.

The V gene is TRBV25-1, the J gene TRBJ2-7; weak D call: TRBD1 (5 bases). V lost 4 bases and J lost 4, with 8 bases in between. The germline CDR1 and CDR2 sequences are MGHDK and SYGVNS. This CDR3 region has 12 residues. The CDR3 DNA sequence: TGTGCCAGCAGTGGCAGGGCGTACGAGCAGTACTTC. Its protein is CASSGRAYEQYF.

The chain links TRBV10-3 to TRBJ2-7; D is tentatively TRBD1 or TRBD2 (6 bases each). The ends were cut back, 4 bases at V and 5 bases at J, with 18 bases in the middle. The CDR3 is 15 residues long. CDR1 ENHRY and CDR2 SYGVKD come from the germline V gene. CDR3 DNA sequence: TGTGCCATCAGTGGAACTGGGGGGCCACAAAACGAGCAGTACTTC. Amino acid sequence: CAISGTGGPQNEQYF.

This chain joins TRBV2 and TRBJ2-2, with D possibly being TRBD2 (6 bases). V was pared by 6 bases and J by 2 bases, with 10 bases between. This CDR3 has 14 amino acids. Germline CDR1 reads SNHLY; CDR2 reads FYNNEI. CDR3 residues: CASSETRNTGELFF. The DNA of the CDR3 is TGTGCCAGCAGCGAGACTAGAAACACCGGGGAGCTGTTTTTT. The whole variable domain, filled in from reference TRBV2 and TRBJ2-2, reads EPEVTQTPSHQVTQMGQEVILRCVPISNHLYFYWYRQILGQKVEFLVSFYNNEISEKSEIFDDQFSVERPDGSNFTLKIRSTKLEDSAMYFCASSETRNTGELFFGEGSRLTVL.

This clone occurred a few times. V gene TRBV7-9 combines with J gene TRBJ2-7; the match to TRBD1 covers 9 bases. The CDR3 has 17 amino acids. The germline gives CDR1 SEHNR, CDR2 FQNEAQ (reference sequence). Trimming at V came to 7 bases and at J to 3 bases, leaving 16 bases not matched to a gene. The CDR3 loop reads CASNETPGQGSGYEQYF. CDR3 nucleotide sequence: TGTGCCAGCAACGAAACCCCGGGACAGGGCTCCGGCTACGAGCAGTACTTC.

The V call is TRBV4-3, the J call TRBJ1-1; tentative D call: TRBD1 (6 bases). The V end was cut by 1 base, the J end by 3 bases, with 12 bases between. In germline, CDR1 is LGHNA, CDR2 YSLEER. The CDR3 runs 15 residues. The CDR3 coding sequence is TGCGCCAGCAGCCAAGCCCCAGGGGATCACACTGAAGCTTTCTTT. It is translated as CASSQAPGDHTEAFF.

This sequence joins TRBV9 and TRBJ2-1, with TRBD1 matching 10 bases. Germline V gives CDR1 SGDLS, CDR2 YYNGEE. The V gene end was trimmed by 4 bases and the J gene end by 9 bases; junction bases not matched to a gene: 10. The CDR3 covers 15 residues. CDR3 in amino acids: CASSPYLGQGPEQFF. Here the CDR3 DNA reads TGTGCCAGCAGCCCTTATTTGGGACAGGGGCCTGAGCAGTTCTTC.

The rearrangement links TRBV9 to TRBJ2-7; 11 nucleotides agree with TRBD1. J lost 5 bases, V lost 1 base, and 5 bases had no gene match. The CDR3 length is 15 residues. Germline CDR1 SGDLS, CDR2 YYNGEE. CDR3 in amino acids: CASSVSGQGADEQYF. For the CDR3, the DNA is TGTGCCAGCAGCGTATCTGGACAGGGGGCGGACGAGCAGTACTTC.